This passage covers 20 T cell receptor beta chains from one sample sequenced in a study of early T cells in non-severe SARS-CoV-2 infection. MiXCR was run by TCRdb on the 5' RACE reads, yielding one entry per CDR3 protein. The table has about 47,000 distinct CDR3 sequences, approximately 9% seen once. The specimen comprised whole blood, sampled at baseline. These receptors all stem from an adult who was a healthcare worker with PCR-confirmed SARS-CoV-2 infection or an uninfected control (not recorded which).

This clonotype was seen many times. The V call is TRBV4-3, the J call TRBJ2-6; D might be TRBD1 or TRBD2, each matching 5 bases. The germline V and J ends were trimmed by 1 base and 3 bases, with 7 bases remaining between them. From germline, CDR1 is LGHNA and CDR2 YSLEER. The CDR3 covers 15 residues. This CDR3 is CASSQGGNGANVLTF. The CDR3 DNA reads as TGCGCCAGCAGCCAAGGGGGGAATGGGGCCAACGTCCTGACTTTC.

This clonotype was seen at least ten times. The chain recombines TRBV6-2 or TRBV6-3 with TRBJ1-5, with no clear D. The ends were cut back, 4 bases at V and 6 bases at J, with 7 bases in the middle. The CDR3 covers 12 residues. Germline V CDR1 and CDR2: MNHEY, SVGEGT. Written as DNA, the CDR3 is TGTGCCAGCAGTTCCAGTCCTCAGCCCCAGCATTTT. It codes for CASSSSPQPQHF.

In its sample, this clonotype was seen a few times. The CDR3 nucleotides read TGTGCCAGCAGTCCCACATCTACAGGGTCCGGCTACGAGCAGTACTTC. Its protein is CASSPTSTGSGYEQYF. The rearrangement joins TRBV28 to TRBJ2-7, with a possible D match to TRBD1 (6 bases). This CDR3 spans 16 amino acids. Deletions cut 5 bases from V and 3 bases from J, with 20 bases between. Germline V gives CDR1 MDHEN, CDR2 SYDVKM. Together with reference TRBV28 and TRBJ2-7, the CDR3 gives the full variable domain: DVKVTQSSRYLVKRTGEKVFLECVQDMDHENMFWYRQDPGLGLRLIYFSYDVKMKEKGDIPEGYSVSREKKERFSLILESASTNQTSMYLCASSPTSTGSGYEQYFGPGTRLTVT.

This clonotype was seen only a few times. V gene TRBV7-9 combines with J gene TRBJ2-7, with unresolved D. Per the germline V gene, CDR1 is SEHNR and CDR2 is FQNEAQ (reference sequence). With 7 bases removed from V and 1 base from J, the gap between germline ends came to 5 bases. The CDR3 consists of 11 residues. This chain's CDR3 is CASTGSYEQYF. DNA for the CDR3: TGTGCCAGCACCGGTTCCTACGAGCAGTACTTC.

This clonotype was seen at least ten times. V and J are TRBV6-5 and TRBJ2-7; D call uncertain. Per germline, CDR1 MNHEY and CDR2 SVGAGI. Trimming pared 0 bases from V and 6 bases from J, leaving 12 bases between. The CDR3 has 14 amino acids. The CDR3 reads CASSYSPMASEQYF. DNA for the CDR3: TGTGCCAGCAGTTACTCCCCCATGGCGAGCGAGCAGTACTTC.

The chain joins TRBV6-2 or TRBV6-3 to TRBJ1-6; D is unclear. Germline V gene data show CDR1 as MNHEY and CDR2 as SVGEGT. The CDR3 has 16 amino acids. V was cut by 6 bases and J by 6 bases, with 18 bases left in between. The CDR3 DNA follows: TGTGCCAGCAGCTCTACTTGGACGCCCGGTAATTCACCCCTCCACTTT. This codes for CASSSTWTPGNSPLHF.

The sample holds many counts of this clonotype. This chain links TRBV28 with TRBJ2-7; 13 nucleotides line up with TRBD2. This CDR3 is 16 amino acids long. Germline values: CDR1 MDHEN, CDR2 SYDVKM. The ends lost 3 bases at V and 7 bases at J; junction bases unmatched: 9. CDR3 region: CASSFRRWGLAGEQYF. The DNA for the CDR3 is TGTGCCAGCAGTTTCAGACGCTGGGGACTAGCGGGGGAGCAGTACTTC.

This clonotype was found a few times. V is TRBV7-8 and J is TRBJ2-1; D remains unclear. The V gene lost 1 base and the J gene lost 8 bases, with 6 bases spanning the gap. Germline V gives CDR1 SGHVS, CDR2 FQNEAQ. The CDR3 extends over 12 amino acids. The CDR3 is CASSLEGDEQFF. Written as DNA, the CDR3 is TGTGCCAGCAGCTTAGAAGGTGATGAGCAGTTCTTC.

The chain joins TRBV29-1 to TRBJ1-2; the D is unclear. In germline, CDR1 is SQVTM, CDR2 ANQGSEA. The CDR3 extends over 12 amino acids. The V gene lost 1 base and the J gene lost 6 bases, with 9 bases spanning the gap. The CDR3 is CSVEGNHHGYTF. The CDR3 coding sequence is TGCAGCGTTGAAGGGAACCACCATGGCTACACCTTC.

This clonotype came up a few times. This chain links TRBV18 with TRBJ2-7; no clear D gene. This CDR3 has 12 amino acids. Germline V gene sequence: CDR1 KGHSH, CDR2 LQKENI. V lost 3 bases to trimming and J lost 1 base, with 4 bases between them. The CDR3 spells CASSPSSYEQYF. The CDR3 coding sequence is TGTGCCAGCTCACCGTCTTCCTACGAGCAGTACTTC.

In its sample, this clonotype was seen a few times. The chain has TRBV23-1 and TRBJ2-7; D perhaps matches TRBD2 (6 bases). TRBV23-1 is an open reading frame whose function is uncertain. This CDR3 is 15 amino acids long. The V and J ends lost 6 bases and 5 bases respectively, with 20 bases between them. The DNA of the CDR3 is TGCGCCAGCAGGCCGGGTCCCAGGGAGGCCCACGAGCAGTACTTC. This translates into CASRPGPREAHEQYF.

This clonotype was seen repeatedly, ten times or more. CDR3 amino acids: CASSTTSGGEQYF. The CDR3 DNA reads as TGTGCCAGCAGCACGACTAGCGGGGGTGAGCAGTACTTC. This chain connects TRBV7-2 to TRBJ2-7; 12 bases fit TRBD2. Germline lookup yields CDR1 SGHTA and CDR2 FQGNSA. After removal of 5 bases from V and 7 bases from J, the junction contained 3 bases not matched to a gene. CDR3 length: 13 residues.

This clonotype was recorded at least ten times. The genes are TRBV12-3 or TRBV12-4 and TRBJ1-3, with TRBD1 matching 7 bases. Trimming took 10 bases from V and 6 from J; bases not matched to a gene: 15. CDR3 length equals 15 residues. The CDR3 loop reads CATSLNEGAENTIYF. In DNA form, the CDR3 reads TGTGCCACCTCCTTAAACGAGGGGGCTGAAAACACCATATATTTT.

The V call is TRBV20-1, the J call TRBJ2-7, with D hard to call. Trimming removed 1 base at V and 0 bases at J, with 4 bases between. This CDR3 has 12 amino acids. Germline assignment: CDR1 DFQATT and CDR2 SNEGSKA (reference sequence). The CDR3 loop reads CSARVSSYEQYF. CDR3 in DNA: TGCAGTGCTAGAGTTTCCTCCTACGAGCAGTACTTC.

The chain links TRBV18 to TRBJ2-5, with D tentatively TRBD2 (5 bases). V was cut by 1 base and J by 2 bases, with 8 bases left in between. The CDR3 has 14 amino acids. Germline V gives CDR1 KGHSH, CDR2 LQKENI. The CDR3 region is CASSPRLIQETQYF. In DNA form, the CDR3 reads TGTGCCAGCTCACCACGACTAATACAAGAGACCCAGTACTTC.

This clonotype occurred a few times. The CDR3 here is CATHPGQGNYGYTF. In DNA, the CDR3 is TGTGCCACCCATCCGGGACAGGGGAACTATGGCTACACCTTC. The chain employs TRBV24-1 and TRBJ1-2, with 10 nucleotides matching TRBD1. The CDR3 length is 14 residues. CDR1 and CDR2 (germline): KGHDR, SFDVKD. Losses at the gene ends were 9 bases for V and 2 bases for J; bases not matched to a gene: 5.

This clonotype was picked up many times. The rearrangement links TRBV2 to TRBJ2-2; a possible D gene is TRBD2 (6 bases). Germline V CDR1 and CDR2: SNHLY, FYNNEI. The CDR3 runs to 16 residues. V lost 3 bases and J 2 bases, leaving 13 bases between the germline ends. CDR3 region: CASSELGLSNTGELFF. The CDR3 region has the DNA TGTGCCAGCAGTGAGTTGGGACTGAGTAACACCGGGGAGCTGTTTTTT.

This clonotype has just a few counts. The genes are TRBV2 and TRBJ2-1, with 11 bases identical to TRBD2. Germline CDR1 is SNHLY and CDR2 is FYNNEI. The J segment lost 8 bases and the V segment lost 4 bases, leaving 7 bases of the junction unmatched. The CDR3 covers 15 residues. The CDR3 nucleotides read TGTGCCAGCAGTGGTAGGCTAGCGGGGGGACATGAGCAGTTCTTC. This sequence encodes CASSGRLAGGHEQFF.

This clonotype was detected a few times. The J gene is TRBJ2-1, the V gene TRBV15; perhaps TRBD2 as D (6 bases). CDR3 length: 14 amino acids. The germline CDR1 and CDR2 sequences are LNHNV and YYDKDF (reference sequence). V dropped 5 bases and J dropped 6 bases, with 14 bases sitting between them. The CDR3 bases are TGTGCCACCAGCCGAATAGCGGAGACCAATGAGCAGTTCTTC. Its translation is CATSRIAETNEQFF.

The table lists this clonotype with many counts. The rearrangement links TRBV28 to TRBJ2-7, with D unclear. Germline CDR1 reads MDHEN; CDR2 reads SYDVKM. The CDR3 runs 11 residues. Trimming removed 4 bases from V and 6 bases from J, with 7 bases in between. The CDR3 loop reads CASSYPGEQYF. The CDR3 DNA reads as TGTGCCAGCAGTTACCCGGGCGAGCAGTACTTC.